One sample yielded the 25 T cell receptor beta chains listed below, sequenced in a study of blood T cell repertoires in COVID-19. Assay: immunoSEQ multiplex PCR; the TCRdb copy retains only in-frame clones and omits some. The table records fewer than 400,000 clones, 83% of them present only once. What was sequenced was peripheral blood. All receptors derive from a man aged 25-45 years with active or convalescent COVID-19.

V usage is TRBV4-1 and J usage is TRBJ1-1; D may be TRBD1 (5 bases). The CDR3 sequence is 17 residues long. From germline, CDR1 is MGHRA and CDR2 YSYEKL. V lost 4 bases to trimming and J lost 0 bases, with 18 bases between them. The CDR3 loop reads CASSRWGGSSLNTEAFF. CDR3 coding DNA: TGCGCCAGCAGCCGATGGGGCGGCAGTTCCCTGAACACTGAAGCTTTCTTT.

The chain links TRBV19 to TRBJ1-6; D is possibly TRBD1 (6 bases). Germline-derived CDR1 and CDR2 are LNHDA and SQIVND (reference sequence). With 3 bases removed from V and 10 bases from J, the gap between germline ends came to 7 bases. The CDR3 is made up of 12 amino acids. CDR3 DNA: TGTGCCAGTAGTATTGGACAGTCACCCCTCCACTTT. Translation: CASSIGQSPLHF.

This CDR3 reads CASSLTGGVNNEQFF. The CDR3 DNA reads as TGTGCCAGCAGCTTGACAGGGGGCGTGAACAATGAGCAGTTCTTC. The chain links TRBV7-3 to TRBJ2-1; 10 nucleotides match TRBD1. The CDR3 runs to 15 residues. Unmatched junction bases numbered 4, after V lost 3 bases and J lost 5 bases. Germline V gene data show CDR1 as SGHTA and CDR2 as FQGTGA. Based on the CDR3 plus reference TRBV7-3 and TRBJ2-1, the full variable domain is GAGVSQTPSNKVTEKGKYVELRCDPISGHTALYWYRQSLGQGPEFLIYFQGTGAADDSGLPNDRFFAVRPEGSVSTLKIQRTERGDSAVYLCASSLTGGVNNEQFFGPGTRLTVL.

The chain uses TRBV27 and TRBJ2-1; TRBD2 matches at 9 bases. Germline CDR1 is MNHEY and CDR2 is SMNVEV (reference sequence). This CDR3 comprises 14 residues. Trimming took 7 bases from V and 6 from J; bases not matched to a gene: 7. The CDR3 coding sequence is TGTGCCAGCACACCGGGACTAGCAAGCAATGAGCAGTTCTTC. Its translation is CASTPGLASNEQFF.

This rearrangement joins TRBV6-5 to TRBJ1-4; tentatively, D is TRBD1 (5 bases). V was cut by 7 bases and J by 4 bases, with 10 bases left in between. Germline V CDR1 and CDR2: MNHEY, SVGAGI. The CDR3 covers 13 residues. This CDR3 is CASKGPVNEKLFF. Written as DNA, the CDR3 is TGTGCCAGCAAGGGGCCAGTTAATGAAAAACTGTTTTTT.

The chain carries TRBV7-2 and TRBJ1-2, with D possibly being TRBD1 (5 bases). Germline assignment: CDR1 SGHTA and CDR2 FQGNSA. V was shortened by 1 base and J by 2 bases, with 8 bases between the two germline ends. CDR3 length: 14 amino acids. The CDR3 nucleotides are TGTGCCAGCAGCTTAGAGGCAGGGAACTATGGCTACACCTTC. Protein: CASSLEAGNYGYTF.

The rearrangement joins TRBV7-2 to TRBJ2-7, with a possible D match to TRBD1 (5 bases). Germline V lookup: CDR1 SGHTA, CDR2 FQGNSA. Trimming shortened V by 0 bases and J by 3 bases, and 9 bases separated the two germline ends. The CDR3 loop spans 14 amino acids. CDR3: CASSLAAGNYEQYF. In DNA, the CDR3 is TGTGCCAGCAGCTTAGCGGCAGGGAACTACGAGCAGTACTTC. Full variable domain (missing parts from reference TRBV7-2 and TRBJ2-7): GAGVSQSPSNKVTEKGKDVELRCDPISGHTALYWYRQSLGQGLEFLIYFQGNSAPDKSGLPSDRFSAERTGGSVSTLTIQRTQQEDSAVYLCASSLAAGNYEQYFGPGTRLTVT.

CDR3 amino acids: CASSVSGGESYEQYF. The CDR3 DNA reads TGTGCCAGCAGCGTCTCGGGCGGGGAGTCCTACGAGCAGTACTTC. This chain connects TRBV9 to TRBJ2-7; TRBD2 might be the D (6 bases). The V gene's germline CDR1 is SGDLS and CDR2 YYNGEE. This CDR3 region has 15 residues. Deletions cut 2 bases from V and 1 base from J, with 13 bases between.

The chain is built from TRBV11-2 and TRBJ2-7; D is uncertain. Germline CDR1 and CDR2: SGHAT and FQNNGV. The CDR3 has 12 amino acids. Trimming took off 1 base at V and 9 bases at J, with 10 bases between the two ends. As DNA, the CDR3 is TGTGCCAGCAGCTTAGCACAATCCGCGCAGTACTTC. Protein sequence: CASSLAQSAQYF.

V usage is TRBV7-3 and J usage is TRBJ2-2; 7 bases fit TRBD2. V gave up 2 bases and J gave up 2 bases; unmatched junction bases: 5. Germline CDR1 is SGHTA and CDR2 is FQGTGA. The CDR3 is 16 amino acids. The DNA for the CDR3 is TGTGCCAGCAGCTTAGCGGGAGCTCCCAACACCGGGGAGCTGTTTTTT. This encodes CASSLAGAPNTGELFF.

The genes are TRBV28 and TRBJ1-1, with TRBD1 identical over 7 bases. Trimming removed 8 bases from V and 3 bases from J; junction bases left unmatched: 12. This CDR3 has 15 amino acids. Germline loops: CDR1 MDHEN, CDR2 SYDVKM. The CDR3 region has the DNA TGTGCCAGCCCAGGGCCGGGACAGACCTACACTGAAGCTTTCTTT. As protein: CASPGPGQTYTEAFF.

The chain carries TRBV14 and TRBJ1-2, with a weak D call TRBD1 (6 bases). This CDR3 is 15 amino acids long. CDR1 and CDR2 from the germline V gene are SGHDN and FVKESK. The germline V and J ends were trimmed by 1 base and 5 bases, with 14 bases remaining between them. The CDR3 DNA reads as TGTGCCAGCAGCCAAGGGAGAACCAGGGGATATGGCTACACCTTC. This gives the protein CASSQGRTRGYGYTF.

The V call is TRBV6-1, the J call TRBJ1-5; D not resolved. V was trimmed by 5 bases and J by 5 bases, leaving 4 bases between them. The CDR3 loop spans 11 amino acids. Germline V gene lookup returns CDR1 MNHNS and CDR2 SASEGT. The CDR3 region is CASSRDQPQHF. In DNA form, the CDR3 reads TGTGCCAGCAGTCGGGATCAGCCCCAGCATTTT.

The J gene is TRBJ1-2, the V gene TRBV30; D gene uncertain. Deletions cut 4 bases from V and 6 bases from J, with 15 bases between. The CDR3 spans 13 residues. Germline lookup yields CDR1 GTSNPN and CDR2 SVGIG (reference sequence). CDR3 sequence: CAWNRGVTDGYTF. For the CDR3, the DNA is TGTGCCTGGAACCGGGGAGTAACGGATGGCTACACCTTC.

This chain uses TRBV4-1 with TRBJ2-4; 10 bases fit TRBD2. The CDR3 runs to 18 residues. The germline V gene encodes CDR1 MGHRA and CDR2 YSYEKL. V gave up 2 bases and J gave up 0 bases; unmatched junction bases: 7. The chain's CDR3 is CASSQRTSGVLAKNIQYF. The CDR3 coding sequence is TGCGCCAGCAGCCAAAGAACTAGCGGGGTTCTAGCCAAAAACATTCAGTACTTC.

For the CDR3, the DNA is TGTGCCAGCAGTTACTCGATGGCCAGCTCTGGAAACACCATATATTTT. Its protein is CASSYSMASSGNTIYF. The V gene is TRBV6-2 or TRBV6-3, the J gene TRBJ1-3; unclear D gene. The CDR3 is 16 amino acids. In germline, CDR1 is MNHEY, CDR2 SVGEGT. The V end was cut by 0 bases, the J end by 0 bases, with 9 bases between.

This rearrangement joins TRBV5-4 to TRBJ2-1; 8 positions agree with TRBD2. V shed 10 bases and J 3 bases; nucleotides not matched to a gene: 9. Germline CDR1 SGHNT, CDR2 YYREEE (reference sequence). This CDR3 has 14 residues. The CDR3 bases are TGTGCCTGGAGGCCAGCGGGGGACTACAATGAGCAGTTCTTC. Translated, it gives CAWRPAGDYNEQFF.

The rearrangement joins TRBV4-1 to TRBJ1-2; TRBD1 might be the D (6 bases). The CDR3 sequence is 15 residues long. V lost 7 bases and J lost 0, with 15 bases in between. Looked up from germline, CDR1 is MGHRA and CDR2 is YSYEKL. CDR3 residues: CASNPGTLANYGYTF. The DNA for the CDR3 is TGCGCCAGCAATCCCGGGACACTCGCTAACTATGGCTACACCTTC.

The rearrangement uses TRBV19 and TRBJ2-7; perhaps TRBD1 as D (5 bases). The CDR3 has 14 residues. V lost 7 bases and J lost 2, with 15 bases in between. Germline V gene sequence: CDR1 LNHDA, CDR2 SQIVND (reference sequence). In DNA, the CDR3 is TGTGCCAGTACCCCGACAGCTGCCCCCTACGAGCAGTACTTC. Translated, it gives CASTPTAAPYEQYF.

V and J are TRBV4-1 and TRBJ1-3; D perhaps matches TRBD1 (6 bases). CDR1 is MGHRA and CDR2 is YSYEKL in the germline V gene. V was clipped by 1 base and J by 4 bases, with 14 bases between them. This CDR3 comprises 16 residues. The CDR3 DNA reads as TGCGCCAGCAGCCAAGTGGGGGGGGCAGGAGGAAACACCATATATTTT. Translating it yields CASSQVGGAGGNTIYF.

The chain combines TRBV4-1 with TRBJ2-3; D not certain. CDR3 size: 16 residues. The germline CDR1 and CDR2 sequences are MGHRA and YSYEKL. Trimming removed 2 bases at V and 4 bases at J, with 16 bases between. The CDR3 DNA sequence: TGCGCCAGCAGCCAATCCCCCCACCCAGAAGCAGATACGCAGTATTTT. Translated: CASSQSPHPEADTQYF.

This sequence joins TRBV5-8 and TRBJ2-5, with TRBD1 matching 8 bases. Germline values: CDR1 SGHTS, CDR2 YDEGEE. The CDR3 contains 14 residues. J was trimmed by 5 bases and V by 5 bases; bases with no gene match: 8. CDR3 nucleotides: TGTGCCAGCAGTGACAGGGGTGAGGTGGAGACCCAGTACTTC. Translating gives CASSDRGEVETQYF.

This sequence joins TRBV13 and TRBJ1-4; perhaps TRBD1 as D (5 bases). The germline V and J ends were trimmed by 0 bases and 4 bases, with 9 bases remaining between them. This CDR3 has 15 residues. Germline CDR1 and CDR2: PRHDT and FYEKMQ (reference sequence). CDR3 loop: CASSLGQVINEKLFF. The CDR3 DNA reads as TGTGCCAGCAGCTTAGGACAGGTGATTAATGAAAAACTGTTTTTT.

This clone was counted between two and nine times. The rearrangement joins TRBV4-1 to TRBJ2-4, with D perhaps matching TRBD2 (5 bases). Germline V gene sequence: CDR1 MGHRA, CDR2 YSYEKL. V was shortened by 3 bases and J by 6 bases, with 18 bases between the two germline ends. This CDR3 contains 16 residues. The CDR3 reads CASSHLGRGLGNIQYF. CDR3 nucleotides: TGCGCCAGCAGCCACCTAGGGCGAGGGTTGGGAAACATTCAGTACTTC.

J is TRBJ2-1 and V is TRBV9; tentatively, D is TRBD2 (6 bases). With 0 bases removed from V and 0 bases from J, the gap between germline ends came to 10 bases. CDR3 length equals 16 residues. CDR1 and CDR2 from the germline V gene are SGDLS and YYNGEE. The CDR3 spells CASSVGPGASYNEQFF. The CDR3 coding sequence is TGTGCCAGCAGCGTAGGGCCGGGAGCCTCCTACAATGAGCAGTTCTTC.